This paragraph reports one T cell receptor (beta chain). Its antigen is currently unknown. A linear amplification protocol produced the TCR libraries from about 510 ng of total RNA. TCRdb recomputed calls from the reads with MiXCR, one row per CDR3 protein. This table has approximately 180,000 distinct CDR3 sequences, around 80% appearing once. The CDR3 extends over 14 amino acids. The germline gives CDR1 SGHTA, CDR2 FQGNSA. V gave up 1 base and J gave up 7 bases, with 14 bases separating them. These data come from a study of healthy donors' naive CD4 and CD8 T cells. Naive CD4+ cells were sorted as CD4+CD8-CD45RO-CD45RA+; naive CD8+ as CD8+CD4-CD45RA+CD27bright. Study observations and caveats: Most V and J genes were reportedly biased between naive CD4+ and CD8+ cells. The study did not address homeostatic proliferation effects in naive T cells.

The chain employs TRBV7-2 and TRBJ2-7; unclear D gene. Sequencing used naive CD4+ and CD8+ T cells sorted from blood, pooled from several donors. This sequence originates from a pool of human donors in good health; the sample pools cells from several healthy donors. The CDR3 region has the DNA TGTGCCAGCAGCTTAGTGGTTGGGTCGCGGGAGCAGTACTTC. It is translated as CASSLVVGSREQYF.